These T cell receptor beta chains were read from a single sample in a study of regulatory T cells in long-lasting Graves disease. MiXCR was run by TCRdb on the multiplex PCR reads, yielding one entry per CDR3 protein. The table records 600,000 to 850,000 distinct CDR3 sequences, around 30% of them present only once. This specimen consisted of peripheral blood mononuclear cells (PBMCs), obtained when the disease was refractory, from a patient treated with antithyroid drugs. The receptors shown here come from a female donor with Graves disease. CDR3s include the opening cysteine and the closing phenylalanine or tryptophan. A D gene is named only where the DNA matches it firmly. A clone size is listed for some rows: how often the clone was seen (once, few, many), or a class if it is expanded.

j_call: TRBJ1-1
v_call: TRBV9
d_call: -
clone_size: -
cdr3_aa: CASSVAAGPRDF
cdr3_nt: TGTGCCAGCAGCGTAGCCGCAGGCCCTCGGGATTTT

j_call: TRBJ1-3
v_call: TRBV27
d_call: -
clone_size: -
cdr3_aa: CASSLGVGGNTIYF
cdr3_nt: TGTGCCAGCAGTTTAGGGGTTGGTGGAAACACCATATATTTT

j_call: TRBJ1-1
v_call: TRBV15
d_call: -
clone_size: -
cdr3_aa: CATSRDPLHTEAFF
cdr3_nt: TGTGCCACCAGCAGAGACCCCCTACACACTGAAGCTTTCTTT

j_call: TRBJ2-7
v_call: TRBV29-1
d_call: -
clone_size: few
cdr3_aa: CSVELAGGAHYEQYF
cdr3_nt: TGCAGCGTTGAATTGGCCGGGGGCGCCCACTACGAGCAGTACTTC

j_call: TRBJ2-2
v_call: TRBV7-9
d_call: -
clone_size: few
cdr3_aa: CASSLARGELFF
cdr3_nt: TGTGCCAGCAGCTTAGCAAGGGGAGAGCTGTTTTTT

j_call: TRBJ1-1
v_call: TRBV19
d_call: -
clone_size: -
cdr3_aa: CASSIGFWRITNTEAFF
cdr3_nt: TGTGCCAGTAGTATAGGATTTTGGAGGATAACCAACACTGAAGCTTTCTTT

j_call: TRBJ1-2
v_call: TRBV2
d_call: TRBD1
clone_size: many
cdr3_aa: CASGTGTGSGGYTF
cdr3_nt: TGTGCCAGCGGAACCGGGACAGGCTCTGGGGGCTACACCTTC

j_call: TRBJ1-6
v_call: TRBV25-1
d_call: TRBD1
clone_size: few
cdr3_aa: CASSDLTGRNSPLHF
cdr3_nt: TGTGCCAGCAGTGACCTGACAGGGAGGAATTCACCCCTCCACTTT

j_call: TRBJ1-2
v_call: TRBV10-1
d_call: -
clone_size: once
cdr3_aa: CASSESKTYGYTF
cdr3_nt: TGCGCCAGCAGTGAGTCTAAGACCTATGGCTACACCTTC

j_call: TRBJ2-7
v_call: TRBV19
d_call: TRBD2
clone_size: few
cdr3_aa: CASSTWTSGSIYEQYF
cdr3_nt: TGTGCCAGTAGTACCTGGACTAGCGGGAGTATCTACGAGCAGTACTTC

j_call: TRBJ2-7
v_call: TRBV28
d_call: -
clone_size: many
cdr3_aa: CASSSGSYEQYF
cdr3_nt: TGTGCCAGCAGTTCGGGGTCCTACGAGCAGTACTTC

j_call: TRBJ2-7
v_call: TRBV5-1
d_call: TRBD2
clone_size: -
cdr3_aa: CASGLAGGPYEQYF
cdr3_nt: TGCGCCTCCGGACTAGCGGGAGGGCCCTACGAGCAGTACTTC

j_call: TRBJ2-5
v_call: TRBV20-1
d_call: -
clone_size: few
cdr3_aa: CSARAGGKTQYF
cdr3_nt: TGCAGTGCTAGAGCAGGGGGGAAGACCCAGTACTTC

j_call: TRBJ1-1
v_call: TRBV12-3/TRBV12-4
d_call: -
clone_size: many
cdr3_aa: CASSLSPNRVGTEAFF
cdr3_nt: TGTGCCAGCAGTTTAAGCCCGAACCGGGTGGGCACTGAAGCTTTCTTT

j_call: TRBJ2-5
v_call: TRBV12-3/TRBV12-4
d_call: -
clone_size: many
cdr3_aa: CASSSWDKQETQYF
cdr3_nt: TGTGCCAGCAGTTCGTGGGACAAGCAAGAGACCCAGTACTTC

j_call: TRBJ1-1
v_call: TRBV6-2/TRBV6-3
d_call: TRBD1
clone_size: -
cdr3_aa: CASSFTGVGVNTEAFF
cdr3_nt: TGTGCCAGCAGTTTTACAGGGGTTGGCGTGAACACTGAAGCTTTCTTT